The rows below give T cell receptor beta chains drawn from one sample of a study of blood T cell repertoires in COVID-19. Profiled with immunoSEQ multiplex PCR; TCRdb holds only in-frame clones, not every one. Of 250,000 to 400,000 clones in the sample, about 87% were seen once. Sequenced input: peripheral blood. The receptors here all came from a woman between 25 and 40 years old with COVID-19, enrolled during active disease. CDR3s leave out the opening cysteine and the closing phenylalanine or tryptophan. Fields, in order: V gene, J gene, CDR3 protein.

>TRBV5-5|TRBJ2-1
ASSRGTSEYNEQF
>TRBV6-9|TRBJ1-2
ASSLRDPAGQASPNYGYT
>TRBV28|TRBJ2-1
ASSSPGGSVVQF
>TRBV6-5|TRBJ1-2
ASSYPQGNYYGYT
>TRBV3-1/TRBV3-2|TRBJ2-3
ASSLGGGRLAGTDTQY
>TRBV19|TRBJ1-6
ASRADRSFNSPLH
>TRBV7-3|TRBJ2-2
ASSSQGHGELF
>TRBV15|TRBJ1-6
ATSRQVGNSPLH
>TRBV15|TRBJ1-2
ATSRDVGADYGYT
>TRBV19|TRBJ1-3
ASRLIGASSGNTIY
>TRBV5-1|TRBJ1-1
ASSPGRGNTEAF
>TRBV19|TRBJ1-5
ASSSNWRWYSNQPQH
>TRBV12-5|TRBJ2-2
ASGLLLWDKAGELF
>TRBV19|TRBJ1-2
ASIAEQGVVGYT
>TRBV12-3/TRBV12-4|TRBJ1-2
ASSLGTGGDYT
>TRBV30|TRBJ2-2
AWEGRDTGELF
>TRBV2|TRBJ2-3
ASSVAFTDTQY
>TRBV7-9|TRBJ2-3
ASSLGPYTLSTDTQY
>TRBV4-1|TRBJ1-2
ASSRGTGGDYGYT
>TRBV2|TRBJ2-3
ANRVPQQVTQY
>TRBV27|TRBJ2-1
ASSFLAGVDEQF
>TRBV7-9|TRBJ2-1
ASRPTGGYNEQF
>TRBV3-1/TRBV3-2|TRBJ2-5
ASSQDQRRGGRESQY
>TRBV28|TRBJ2-5
ASSPSRGGIQETQY
>TRBV5-1|TRBJ2-2
ASSLDGSGTGELF
>TRBV3-1/TRBV3-2|TRBJ2-2
ASSRYPSGGAGTELF
>TRBV5-6|TRBJ1-1
ASSSNRGPEAF
>TRBV5-1|TRBJ2-3
ASSRQSTDTQY
>TRBV5-1|TRBJ2-1
ASSLGGGSYNEQF
>TRBV7-2|TRBJ2-4
ASSLVGLAQGRNIQY
>TRBV6-5|TRBJ1-6
ASRMASYNSPLH
>TRBV27|TRBJ2-7
ASRTDRVAYEQY
>TRBV5-4|TRBJ2-5
ASSPDSLQETQY
>TRBV19|TRBJ2-5
ASRPRPGETQY
>TRBV5-5|TRBJ2-3
ASSLTGSSTDTQY
>TRBV7-3|TRBJ1-1
ASRLQGNTEAF
>TRBV10-2|TRBJ1-4
ATEDQGQGASKIATNEKLF
>TRBV7-6|TRBJ2-7
ASSSGRPPHEQY
>TRBV5-4|TRBJ1-2
ASSFGQGALGYT
>TRBV10-3|TRBJ2-4
AISKGQDGKNIQY
>TRBV3-1/TRBV3-2|TRBJ1-2
ASSQGQGRNYGYT
>TRBV11-2|TRBJ2-2
ASSHQQGYPGELF
>TRBV6-6|TRBJ1-5
ASSSGHRSNQPQH
>TRBV20-1|TRBJ1-1
SARDLSEAF
>TRBV5-1|TRBJ1-1
ASSLTAYMNTEAF
>TRBV7-9|TRBJ2-1
ASSHPSEINEQF
>TRBV6-5|TRBJ1-6
ASSYRGGRSPLH
>TRBV4-3|TRBJ2-7
ASSPRTGGYEQY
>TRBV19|TRBJ2-4
ASSSGGSKNIQY
>TRBV7-3|TRBJ2-3
ASSLTVTAGDSTDTQY
>TRBV5-6|TRBJ1-6
ASSRGQGKDSPLH
>TRBV4-3|TRBJ1-2
ASSQGQGDGYT
>TRBV6-1|TRBJ2-7
ASSETSGGKYFEQY
>TRBV12-3/TRBV12-4|TRBJ2-1
ASSLRLNNEQF
>TRBV4-1|TRBJ1-1
ASSQGGVYTEAF
>TRBV11-2|TRBJ1-1
ASSYRGGTEAF
>TRBV12-2|TRBJ2-3
ASRLGDLLTSTDTQY
>TRBV6-1|TRBJ2-7
ASSEAQEGGRDEQY
>TRBV11-3|TRBJ2-1
ASSLDLATYNEQF
>TRBV6-5|TRBJ2-2
ASRGGRGPWELF